A selection of T cell receptor beta chains follows, all from one sample in a study of T-cell memory formation after mild COVID-19. TCRdb re-called the 5' RACE reads through MiXCR, storing one row per CDR3 protein. The table has nearly 250,000 distinct CDR3 sequences, roughly 14% seen once; the top ten hold around 2.2%. Source material: PBMCs or a T cell subset sorted from them (not recorded which). The source of these receptors is an adult woman who had mild COVID-19 (a few samples of this study predate the infection). Cell type and time point are not known. Each CDR3 is given with its conserved first and last residue. D genes are given only for firm matches. Clone size is given for some rows only: seen once, a few or many times, or a class if the clone is expanded.

cdr3_aa cdr3_nt clone_size j_call v_call d_call
CASSLGDRGTEQYF TGTGCCAGCAGCTTGGGGGACAGGGGGACCGAGCAGTACTTC few TRBJ2-7 TRBV5-4 TRBD1
CASSLRVGARTEAFF TGTGCCAGCAGCTTGCGAGTGGGGGCCAGGACTGAAGCTTTCTTT - TRBJ1-1 TRBV5-6 -
CASSQASGRAETQYF TGTGCCAGCAGCCAAGCTAGCGGGAGGGCGGAGACCCAGTACTTC many TRBJ2-5 TRBV4-2 TRBD2
CASSLGLAGVSTDTQYF TGCGCCAGCAGCCTCGGACTAGCGGGAGTTTCCACAGATACGCAGTATTTT - TRBJ2-3 TRBV5-1 TRBD2
CSVVRGPTEAFF TGCAGCGTTGTAAGGGGGCCCACTGAAGCTTTCTTT few TRBJ1-1 TRBV29-1 TRBD1
CASSRTSDLYEQYF TGTGCCAGCAGCCGGACTAGCGACCTCTACGAGCAGTACTTC few TRBJ2-7 TRBV6-1 TRBD2
CASSPGTGPLNNSPLHF TGTGCCAGCTCACCGGGGACAGGACCATTAAATAATTCACCCCTCCACTTT - TRBJ1-6 TRBV11-2 TRBD1
CSDEGAGTEAFF TGCAGTGACGAGGGGGCAGGCACTGAAGCTTTCTTT - TRBJ1-1 TRBV20-1 TRBD1
CSARVGTASTDTQYF TGCAGTGCTAGAGTAGGGACAGCTAGCACAGATACGCAGTATTTT - TRBJ2-3 TRBV20-1 TRBD1
CASSPAGVNTGELFF TGTGCCAGTAGTCCGGCAGGGGTGAACACCGGGGAGCTGTTTTTT - TRBJ2-2 TRBV19 -
CASSLMGNIQYF TGTGCCAGCAGCTTAATGGGAAACATTCAGTACTTC few TRBJ2-4 TRBV7-9 -
CASSPRQGRFSTEAFF TGTGCCAGTAGTCCTCGACAGGGGCGGTTTTCAACTGAAGCTTTCTTT - TRBJ1-1 TRBV19 TRBD1
CASSESHRGATDTQYF TGTGCCAGCAGTGAATCTCACAGGGGGGCCACAGATACGCAGTATTTT few TRBJ2-3 TRBV6-1 TRBD1
CSAVRGQGTEAFF TGCAGCGCCGTACGGGGGCAGGGAACTGAAGCTTTCTTT - TRBJ1-1 TRBV29-1 -
CASSLQAASSYEQYF TGTGCCAGCAGCTTGCAAGCGGCGAGCTCCTACGAGCAGTACTTC few TRBJ2-7 TRBV5-6 -
CASIRDRRPGGTDTQYF TGTGCCAGCATTAGGGACAGGCGCCCAGGGGGCACAGATACGCAGTATTTT few TRBJ2-3 TRBV2 TRBD1
CASSLVPGLAGVDTQYF TGCGCCAGCAGCTTGGTCCCGGGACTAGCGGGAGTGGATACGCAGTATTTT few TRBJ2-3 TRBV5-1 TRBD2